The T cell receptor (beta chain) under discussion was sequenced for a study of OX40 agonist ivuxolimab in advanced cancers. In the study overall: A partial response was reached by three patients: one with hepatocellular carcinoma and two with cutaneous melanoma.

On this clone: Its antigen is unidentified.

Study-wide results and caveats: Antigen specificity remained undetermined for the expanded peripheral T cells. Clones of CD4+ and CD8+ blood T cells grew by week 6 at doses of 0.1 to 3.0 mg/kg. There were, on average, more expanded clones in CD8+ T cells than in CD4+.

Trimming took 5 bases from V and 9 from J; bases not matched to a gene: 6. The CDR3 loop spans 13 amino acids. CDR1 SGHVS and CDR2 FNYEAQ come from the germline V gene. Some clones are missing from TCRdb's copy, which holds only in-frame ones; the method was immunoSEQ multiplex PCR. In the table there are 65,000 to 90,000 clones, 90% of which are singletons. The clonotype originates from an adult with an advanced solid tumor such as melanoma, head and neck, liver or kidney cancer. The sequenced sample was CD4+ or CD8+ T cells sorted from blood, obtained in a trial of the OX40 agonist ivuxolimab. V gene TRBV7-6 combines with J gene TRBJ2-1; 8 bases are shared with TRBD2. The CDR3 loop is CASSIDGRGEQFF. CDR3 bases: TGTGCCAGCAGCATAGACGGGAGGGGTGAGCAGTTCTTC.